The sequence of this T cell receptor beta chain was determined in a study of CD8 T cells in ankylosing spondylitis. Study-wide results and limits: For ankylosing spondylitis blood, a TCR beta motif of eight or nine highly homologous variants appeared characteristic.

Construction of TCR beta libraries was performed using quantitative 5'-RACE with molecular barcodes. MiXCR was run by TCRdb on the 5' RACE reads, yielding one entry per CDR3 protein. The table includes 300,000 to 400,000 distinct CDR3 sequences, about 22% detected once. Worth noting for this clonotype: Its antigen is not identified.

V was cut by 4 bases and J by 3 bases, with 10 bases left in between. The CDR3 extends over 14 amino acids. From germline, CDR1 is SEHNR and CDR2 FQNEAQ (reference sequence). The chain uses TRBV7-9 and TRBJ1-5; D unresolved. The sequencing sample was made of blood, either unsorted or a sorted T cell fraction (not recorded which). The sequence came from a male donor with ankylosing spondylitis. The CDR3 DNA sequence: TGTGCCAGCAGCTCCCGGGGATACAATCAGCCCCAGCATTTT. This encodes CASSSRGYNQPQHF. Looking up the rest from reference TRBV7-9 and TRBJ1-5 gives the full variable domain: DTGVSQNPRHKITKRGQNVTFRCDPISEHNRLYWYRQTLGQGPEFLTYFQNEAQLEKSRLLSDRFSAERPKGSFSTLEIQRTEQGDSAMYLCASSSRGYNQPQHFGDGTRLSIL.